The T cell receptor (beta chain) described here comes from a study of CD8 T cells in ankylosing spondylitis. The V and J ends lost 3 bases and 3 bases, in that order; junction bases with no gene match: 6. Per the germline V gene, CDR1 is SGDLS and CDR2 is YYNGEE. The CDR3 is made up of 14 amino acids. Preparation of TCR beta libraries was done by quantitative 5'-RACE with molecular barcodes. TCRdb ran MiXCR on the 5' RACE reads and lists one entry per CDR3 protein. The sample shows 300,000 to 350,000 distinct CDR3 sequences, more than 20% of them seen only once. Sequenced material: blood, either unsorted or a sorted T cell fraction (not recorded which). The V gene is TRBV9, the J gene TRBJ2-7, with 7 bases matching TRBD1. The receptor was derived from a female donor with ankylosing spondylitis or in good health (not recorded which). This CDR3 is CASSGDDRDYEQYF. CDR3 DNA sequence: TGTGCCAGCAGCGGGGATGACAGGGACTACGAGCAGTACTTC.